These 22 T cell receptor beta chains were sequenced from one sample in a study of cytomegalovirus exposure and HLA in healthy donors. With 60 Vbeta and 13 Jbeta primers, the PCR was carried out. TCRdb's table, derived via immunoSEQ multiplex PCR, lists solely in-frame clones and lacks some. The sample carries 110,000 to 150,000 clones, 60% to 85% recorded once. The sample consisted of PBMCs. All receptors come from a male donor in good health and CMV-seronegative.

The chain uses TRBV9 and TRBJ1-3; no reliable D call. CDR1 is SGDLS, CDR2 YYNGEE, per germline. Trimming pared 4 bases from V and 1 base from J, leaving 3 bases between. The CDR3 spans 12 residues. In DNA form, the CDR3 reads TGTGCCAGCAGCCAGTCTGGAAACACCATATATTTT. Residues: CASSQSGNTIYF.

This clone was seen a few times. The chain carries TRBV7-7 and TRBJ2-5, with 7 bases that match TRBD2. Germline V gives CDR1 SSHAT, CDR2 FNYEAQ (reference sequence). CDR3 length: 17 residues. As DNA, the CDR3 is TGTGCTAGCCGCTGGGGGGGAGGTATTACCTTAGAAGAGACCCAGTACTTC. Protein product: CASRWGGGITLEETQYF.

The CDR3 bases are TGCGCCAGCAGCCAAATCACAACGGGGAACACTGAAGCTTTCTTT. Its protein product is CASSQITTGNTEAFF. The rearrangement joins TRBV4-1 to TRBJ1-1; no firm D call. Germline V gene data show CDR1 as MGHRA and CDR2 as YSYEKL. Trimming removed 2 bases at V and 1 base at J, with 11 bases between. This CDR3 region has 15 residues.

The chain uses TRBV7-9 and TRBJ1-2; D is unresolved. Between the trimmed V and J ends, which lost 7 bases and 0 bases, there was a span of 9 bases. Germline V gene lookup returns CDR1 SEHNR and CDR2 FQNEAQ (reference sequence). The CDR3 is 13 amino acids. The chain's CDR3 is CASTLPPNYGYTF. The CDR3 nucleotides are TGTGCCAGCACCCTTCCCCCTAACTATGGCTACACCTTC.

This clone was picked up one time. The CDR3 protein is CASSLFSGTVEAFF. The CDR3 DNA follows: TGTGCCAGCAGCTTGTTCTCGGGGACTGTAGAAGCTTTCTTT. The gene calls are TRBV5-6 and TRBJ1-1; maybe TRBD1 (5 bases). The germline V gene has CDR1 SGHDT and CDR2 YYEEEE. Trimming took 1 base from V and 8 from J, leaving 15 bases between them. The CDR3 contains 14 residues.

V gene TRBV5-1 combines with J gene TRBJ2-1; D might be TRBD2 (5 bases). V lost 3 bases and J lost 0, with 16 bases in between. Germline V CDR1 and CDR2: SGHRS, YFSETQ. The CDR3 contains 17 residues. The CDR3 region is CASSSRTSLSSYNEQFF. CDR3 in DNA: TGCGCCAGCAGCTCTAGGACTTCCCTAAGCTCCTACAATGAGCAGTTCTTC.

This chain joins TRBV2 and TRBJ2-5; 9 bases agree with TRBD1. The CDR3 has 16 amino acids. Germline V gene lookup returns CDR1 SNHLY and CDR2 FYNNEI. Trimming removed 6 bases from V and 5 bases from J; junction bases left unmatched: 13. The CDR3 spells CASSRNSPGQGETQYF. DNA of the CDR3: TGTGCCAGCAGCCGAAACTCACCGGGACAGGGTGAGACCCAGTACTTC.

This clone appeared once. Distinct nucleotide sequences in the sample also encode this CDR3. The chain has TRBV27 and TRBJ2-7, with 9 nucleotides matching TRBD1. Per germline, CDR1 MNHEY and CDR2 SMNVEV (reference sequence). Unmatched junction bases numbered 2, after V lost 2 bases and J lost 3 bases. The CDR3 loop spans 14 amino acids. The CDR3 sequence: CASSLGTGIYEQYF. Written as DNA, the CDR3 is TGTGCCAGCAGTTTAGGGACAGGGATCTACGAGCAGTACTTC.

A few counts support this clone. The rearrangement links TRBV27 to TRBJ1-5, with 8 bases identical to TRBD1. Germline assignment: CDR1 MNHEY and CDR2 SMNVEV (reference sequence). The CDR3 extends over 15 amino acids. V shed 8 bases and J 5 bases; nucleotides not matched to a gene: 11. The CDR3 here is CASGFRGPGDQPQHF. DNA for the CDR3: TGTGCCAGCGGATTCAGGGGGCCTGGAGATCAGCCCCAGCATTTT.

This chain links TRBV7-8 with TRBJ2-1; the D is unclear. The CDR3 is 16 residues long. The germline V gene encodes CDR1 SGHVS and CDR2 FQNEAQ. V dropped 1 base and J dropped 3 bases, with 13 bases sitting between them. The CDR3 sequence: CASSLGNLNSYNEQFF. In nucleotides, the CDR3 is TGTGCCAGCAGCTTAGGGAACCTAAACAGCTACAATGAGCAGTTCTTC.

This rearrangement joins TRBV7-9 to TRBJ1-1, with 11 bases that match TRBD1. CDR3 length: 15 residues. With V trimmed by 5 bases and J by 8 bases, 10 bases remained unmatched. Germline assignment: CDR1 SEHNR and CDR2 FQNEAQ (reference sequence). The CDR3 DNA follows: TGTGCCAGCAGCCCGGGACAGGGGGGCCCGTCGGAAGCTTTCTTT. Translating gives CASSPGQGGPSEAFF.

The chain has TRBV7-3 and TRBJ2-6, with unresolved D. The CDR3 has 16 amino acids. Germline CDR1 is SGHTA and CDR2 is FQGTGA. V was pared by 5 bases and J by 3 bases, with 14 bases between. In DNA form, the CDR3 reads TGTGCCAGCAGCCTCACAGCACCTGGTGGGGCCAACGTCCTGACTTTC. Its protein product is CASSLTAPGGANVLTF. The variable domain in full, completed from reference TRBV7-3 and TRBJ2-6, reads GAGVSQTPSNKVTEKGKYVELRCDPISGHTALYWYRQSLGQGPEFLIYFQGTGAADDSGLPNDRFFAVRPEGSVSTLKIQRTERGDSAVYLCASSLTAPGGANVLTFGAGSRLTVL.

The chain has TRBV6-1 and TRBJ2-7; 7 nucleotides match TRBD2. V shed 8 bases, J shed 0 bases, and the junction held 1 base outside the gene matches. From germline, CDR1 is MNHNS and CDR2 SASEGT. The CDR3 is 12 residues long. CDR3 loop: CASRGDSYEQYF. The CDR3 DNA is TGTGCCAGCCGGGGGGACTCCTACGAGCAGTACTTC.

For the CDR3, the DNA is TGTGCCAGCAGCCGGTCGGCTGAAGCTTTCTTT. Translating it yields CASSRSAEAFF. The chain recombines TRBV5-6 with TRBJ1-1; D is unclear. The ends were cut back, 4 bases at V and 6 bases at J, with 7 bases in the middle. The CDR3 runs 11 residues. Germline values: CDR1 SGHDT, CDR2 YYEEEE.

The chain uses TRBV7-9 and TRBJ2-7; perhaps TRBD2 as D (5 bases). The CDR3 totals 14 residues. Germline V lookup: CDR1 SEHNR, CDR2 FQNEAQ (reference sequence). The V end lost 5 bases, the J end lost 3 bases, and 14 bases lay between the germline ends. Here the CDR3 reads CASSPREFIYEQYF. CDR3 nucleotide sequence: TGTGCCAGCAGCCCTCGGGAATTCATCTACGAGCAGTACTTC.

CDR3 region: CASSSSWGGVPEAFF. The CDR3 DNA reads TGTGCCAGCAGCTCGTCCTGGGGCGGGGTTCCTGAAGCTTTCTTT. The rearrangement joins TRBV7-2 to TRBJ1-1; D may be TRBD1 (5 bases). The CDR3 consists of 15 residues. Trimming pared 4 bases from V and 6 bases from J, leaving 18 bases between. Per germline, CDR1 SGHTA and CDR2 FQGNSA.

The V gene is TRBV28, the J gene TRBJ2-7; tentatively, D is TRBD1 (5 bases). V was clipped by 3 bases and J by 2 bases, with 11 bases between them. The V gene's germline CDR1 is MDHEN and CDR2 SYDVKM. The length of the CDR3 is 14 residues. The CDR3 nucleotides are TGTGCCAGCAGTTTTCGACTCAGGGCCTACGAGCAGTACTTC. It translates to CASSFRLRAYEQYF.

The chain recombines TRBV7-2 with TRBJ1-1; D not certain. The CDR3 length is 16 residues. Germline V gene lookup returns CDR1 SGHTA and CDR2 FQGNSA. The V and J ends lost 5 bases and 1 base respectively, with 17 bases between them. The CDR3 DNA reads TGTGCCAGCAGCCCCCCCGCGCGCGGCGCGAACACTGAAGCTTTCTTT. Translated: CASSPPARGANTEAFF.

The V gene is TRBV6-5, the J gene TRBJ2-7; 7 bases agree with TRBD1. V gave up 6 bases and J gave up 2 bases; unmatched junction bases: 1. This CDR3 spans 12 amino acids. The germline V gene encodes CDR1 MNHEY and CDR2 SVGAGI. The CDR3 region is CASSQGAYEQYF. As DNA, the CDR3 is TGTGCCAGCAGCCAGGGGGCCTACGAGCAGTACTTC.

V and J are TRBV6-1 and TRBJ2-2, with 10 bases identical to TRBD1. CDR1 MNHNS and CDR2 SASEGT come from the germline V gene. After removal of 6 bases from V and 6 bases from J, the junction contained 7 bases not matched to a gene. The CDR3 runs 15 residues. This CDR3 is CASSKPGTGAGELFF. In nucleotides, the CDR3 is TGTGCCAGCAGCAAACCCGGGACAGGGGCCGGGGAGCTGTTTTTT.

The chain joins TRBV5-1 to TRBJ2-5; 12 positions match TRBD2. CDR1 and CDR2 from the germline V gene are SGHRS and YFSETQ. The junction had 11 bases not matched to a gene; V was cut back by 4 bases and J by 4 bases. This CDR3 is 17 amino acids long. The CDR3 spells CASSPKVLAGGPETQYF. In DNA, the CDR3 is TGCGCCAGCAGCCCTAAAGTTCTAGCGGGAGGGCCAGAGACCCAGTACTTC.

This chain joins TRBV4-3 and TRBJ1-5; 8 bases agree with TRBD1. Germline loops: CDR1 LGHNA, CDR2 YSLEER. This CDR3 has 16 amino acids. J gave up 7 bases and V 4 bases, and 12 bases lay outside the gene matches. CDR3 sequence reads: CASSRGTGGGWQPQHF. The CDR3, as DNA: TGCGCCAGCAGCCGAGGGACAGGTGGGGGTTGGCAGCCCCAGCATTTT.